The subject of this entry is one T cell receptor beta chain. These data come from a study of blood T cell repertoires in COVID-19. Libraries were prepared by immunoSEQ multiplex PCR; TCRdb keeps only in-frame clonotypes and omits some of them. Altogether 210,000 or so clones are present, 80% being singletons, with the ten largest covering 4.3%. Participants' own reports of clinical history determined their cohort assignment. The CDR3 has 17 residues. CDR1 SGHRS and CDR2 YFSETQ come from the germline V gene. J gave up 2 bases and V 4 bases, and 6 bases lay outside the gene matches. This chain links TRBV5-1 with TRBJ2-3; 14 bases line up with TRBD2. Sequencing was performed on PBMCs or T cells enriched from blood (not recorded which). The receptor was derived from a man aged 30-40 years with acute COVID-19. CDR3 amino acids: CASSPRTSGGPTDTQYF. CDR3 DNA: TGCGCCAGCAGCCCCCGGACTAGCGGGGGGCCCACAGATACGCAGTATTTT.